Each of the 13 T cell receptor beta chains below was sequenced from the same sample in a study of blood T cell repertoires in COVID-19. Assay: immunoSEQ multiplex PCR; the TCRdb copy retains only in-frame clones and omits some. The repertoire holds some 390,000 clones, around nine tenths seen once, with about 1.8% in the top ten. Sequenced sample: PBMCs or T cells enriched from blood (not recorded which). The receptor source for this set is a woman aged 25 to 39 who had recovered from COVID-19.

The V and J genes are TRBV18 and TRBJ2-5; TRBD1 matches at 8 bases. The CDR3 consists of 15 residues. Trimming cost V 6 bases and J 0 bases; bases outside gene matches: 6. Germline loops: CDR1 KGHSH, CDR2 LQKENI. CDR3 bases: TGTGCCAGCTCCCCGGACAGGGCTTACCAAGAGACCCAGTACTTC. Translation: CASSPDRAYQETQYF.

The chain recombines TRBV27 with TRBJ1-6; D remains ambiguous. There are 14 residues in the CDR3. CDR1 and CDR2 (germline): MNHEY, SMNVEV (reference sequence). Deletions cut 8 bases from V and 14 bases from J, with 22 bases between. The CDR3 region has the DNA TGTGCCAGCTCTTTGAATCTCGGGGATTGGGCCCTCCACTTT. Protein sequence: CASSLNLGDWALHF.

About this clone itself: Other DNA sequences in this specimen translate into the identical CDR3. The chain carries TRBV18 and TRBJ1-2, with 7 bases that match TRBD1. The germline V gene has CDR1 KGHSH and CDR2 LQKENI. The CDR3 totals 13 residues. Unmatched junction bases numbered 6, after V lost 3 bases and J lost 8 bases. The CDR3 protein is CASSPSTGDGYTF. Here the CDR3 DNA reads TGTGCCAGCTCACCTAGCACAGGGGACGGCTACACCTTC.

This clone has only one observation. The chain is built from TRBV30 and TRBJ1-5; 7 bases match TRBD1. Germline CDR1 reads GTSNPN; CDR2 reads SVGIG (reference sequence). The V gene end was trimmed by 0 bases and the J gene end by 0 bases; junction bases not matched to a gene: 8. The CDR3 runs 17 residues. CDR3 region: CAWSVAGGSASNQPQHF. The CDR3 DNA is TGTGCCTGGAGTGTCGCAGGGGGATCGGCTAGCAATCAGCCCCAGCATTTT. Full variable domain (outside the CDR3, taken from reference TRBV30 and TRBJ1-5): SQTIHQWPATLVQPVGSPLSLECTVEGTSNPNLYWYRQAAGRGLQLLFYSVGIGQISSEVPQNLSASRPQDRQFILSSKKLLLSDSGFYLCAWSVAGGSASNQPQHFGDGTRLSIL.

This sequence joins TRBV5-6 and TRBJ1-5, with D hard to call. The V and J ends lost 4 bases and 5 bases respectively, with 13 bases between them. Germline CDR1 reads SGHDT; CDR2 reads YYEEEE. CDR3 length: 14 residues. The CDR3 reads CASSLVGEDQPQHF. The DNA of the CDR3 is TGTGCCAGCAGCCTCGTGGGTGAGGATCAGCCCCAGCATTTT.

The chain is built from TRBV28 and TRBJ1-4, with D uncertain. The CDR3 runs to 14 residues. Germline V gene data show CDR1 as MDHEN and CDR2 as SYDVKM. V was clipped by 5 bases and J by 10 bases, with 17 bases between them. The CDR3 region is CASSNGISGRKLFF. The CDR3 coding sequence is TGTGCCAGCAGTAACGGGATCAGCGGCCGAAAACTGTTTTTT.

This clone appeared once. The chain links TRBV2 to TRBJ2-7, with 9 bases that match TRBD1. J was trimmed by 2 bases and V by 6 bases; bases with no gene match: 5. The germline gives CDR1 SNHLY, CDR2 FYNNEI. The CDR3 length is 14 residues. CDR3: CASRETGGPYEQYF. In DNA, the CDR3 is TGTGCCAGCAGGGAGACAGGGGGACCCTACGAGCAGTACTTC.

V is TRBV7-9 and J is TRBJ2-2, with D maybe TRBD2 (6 bases). Germline V CDR1 and CDR2: SEHNR, FQNEAQ (reference sequence). CDR3 length: 13 amino acids. V dropped 1 base and J dropped 7 bases, with 7 bases sitting between them. The CDR3, as DNA: TGTGCCAGCAGCTTAGTAGCGGACGGGGAGCTGTTTTTT. Amino acids: CASSLVADGELFF.

The chain recombines TRBV27 with TRBJ2-7; 8 bases fit TRBD1. J lost 3 bases, V lost 5 bases, and 3 bases had no gene match. The CDR3 consists of 13 residues. Per the germline V gene, CDR1 is MNHEY and CDR2 is SMNVEV (reference sequence). CDR3 in amino acids: CASSADRGYEQYF. The CDR3 DNA follows: TGTGCCAGCAGTGCCGACAGGGGCTACGAGCAGTACTTC.

This sequence joins TRBV4-1 and TRBJ1-6; D is possibly TRBD1 (5 bases). The CDR3 length is 17 residues. Germline CDR1 is MGHRA and CDR2 is YSYEKL. Deletions cut 1 base from V and 2 bases from J, with 12 bases between. Here the CDR3 reads CASSQVIWGAYNSPLHF. In DNA, the CDR3 is TGCGCCAGCAGCCAAGTAATCTGGGGCGCCTATAATTCACCCCTCCACTTT.

The chain carries TRBV6-5 and TRBJ2-2; the D is unclear. Between the trimmed V and J ends, which lost 4 bases and 3 bases, there was a span of 12 bases. This CDR3 has 15 residues. Germline V gene lookup returns CDR1 MNHEY and CDR2 SVGAGI. The CDR3 loop is CASSLNSPDTGELFF. CDR3 in DNA: TGTGCCAGCAGTTTAAACAGCCCTGACACCGGGGAGCTGTTTTTT.

The chain is built from TRBV28 and TRBJ2-7; possibly TRBD2 for D (7 bases). Germline CDR1 reads MDHEN; CDR2 reads SYDVKM. The CDR3 extends over 13 amino acids. Trimming took 5 bases from V and 3 from J, leaving 11 bases between them. CDR3 sequence (DNA): TGTGCCAGCAGTGAGGGGGGGGGCTACGAGCAGTACTTC. It is translated as CASSEGGGYEQYF.

This clone was recorded once. The chain uses TRBV11-2 and TRBJ2-7, with D possibly matching TRBD1 (5 bases). The CDR3 runs 15 residues. The germline V gene has CDR1 SGHAT and CDR2 FQNNGV. Trimming shortened V by 0 bases and J by 2 bases, and 11 bases separated the two germline ends. The CDR3 DNA is TGTGCCAGCAGCTTAGAATTTTCCAGGGCCTACGAGCAGTACTTC. It codes for CASSLEFSRAYEQYF. Based on the CDR3 plus reference TRBV11-2 and TRBJ2-7, the full variable domain is EAGVAQSPRYKIIEKRQSVAFWCNPISGHATLYWYQQILGQGPKLLIQFQNNGVVDDSQLPKDRFSAERLKGVDSTLKIQPAKLEDSAVYLCASSLEFSRAYEQYFGPGTRLTVT.